This is a list of T cell receptor beta chains from one sample in a study of human T cells and chemical hapten exposure. Each CDR3 protein is one row after TCRdb ran MiXCR on the RACE reads. The profile shows 120,000 or so distinct CDR3 sequences, around 15% of them singletons. Material: whole blood, obtained in connection with sensitization to the hapten diphenylcyclopropenone (DPC). The receptors stem from a man younger than 30 with alopecia areata. Some clones in this sample may be carry-over from other donors' samples. The CDR3 runs from the conserved cysteine through the conserved F or W. A D gene is named only where the DNA matches it firmly. Some rows have no size entry. The others give once, few or many, or a class for an expanded clone.

TRBJ1-1	NA	TRBD1	TRBV5-1	CASSEQGSRAEAFF	TGCGCCAGCAGCGAACAGGGGTCTCGGGCTGAAGCTTTCTTT
TRBJ1-1	NA	TRBD1	TRBV7-3	CASSPDRDTEAFF	TGTGCCAGCAGCCCCGACAGGGACACTGAAGCTTTCTTT
TRBJ1-1	NA	NA	TRBV19	CASSIGRDDYEAFF	TGTGCCAGTAGTATAGGCAGGGACGACTATGAAGCTTTCTTT
TRBJ2-4	few	NA	TRBV7-9	CASSLGAKNIQYF	TGTGCCAGCAGCTTGGGGGCCAAAAACATTCAGTACTTC
TRBJ2-7	few	NA	TRBV20-1	CSAHYEQYF	TGCAGTGCCCACTACGAGCAGTACTTC
TRBJ1-5	few	TRBD1	TRBV20-1	CSARPGQGLGQPQHF	TGCAGTGCGCGCCCGGGACAGGGGTTGGGTCAGCCCCAGCATTTT
TRBJ2-5	few	NA	TRBV7-2	CASSLRRATQETQYF	TGTGCCAGCAGCTTAAGAAGGGCTACACAAGAGACCCAGTACTTC
TRBJ1-5	NA	NA	TRBV20-1	CSARDAAGRQPQHF	TGCAGTGCTAGAGATGCGGCAGGGAGGCAGCCCCAGCATTTT
TRBJ2-4	NA	TRBD1	TRBV27	CASSPSGTGLFKNIQYF	TGTGCCAGCAGTCCCTCCGGGACAGGGTTGTTCAAAAACATTCAGTACTTC
TRBJ2-5	few	NA	TRBV11-2	CASSRGLETQYF	TGTGCCAGCAGCAGAGGGTTGGAGACCCAGTACTTC
TRBJ2-3	NA	NA	TRBV18	CASSRSTSTDTQYF	TGTGCCAGCTCACGTTCTACTAGCACAGATACGCAGTATTTT